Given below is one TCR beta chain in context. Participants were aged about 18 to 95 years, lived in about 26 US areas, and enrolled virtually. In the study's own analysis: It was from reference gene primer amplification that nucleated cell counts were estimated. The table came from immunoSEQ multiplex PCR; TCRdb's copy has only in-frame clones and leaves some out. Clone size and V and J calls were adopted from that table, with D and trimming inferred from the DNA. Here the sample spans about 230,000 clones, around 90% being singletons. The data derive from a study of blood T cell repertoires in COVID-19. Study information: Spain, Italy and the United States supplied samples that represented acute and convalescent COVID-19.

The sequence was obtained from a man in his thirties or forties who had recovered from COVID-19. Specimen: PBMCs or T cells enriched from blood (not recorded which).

DNA of the CDR3: TGTGCCAGCAGGCTGGGGGGTTACAATGAGCAGTTCTTC. Translation: CASRLGGYNEQFF. The chain links TRBV28 to TRBJ2-1; possible D gene TRBD2, 6 bases. The germline V and J ends were trimmed by 6 bases and 4 bases, with 10 bases remaining between them. Germline V CDR1 and CDR2: MDHEN, SYDVKM. There are 13 residues in the CDR3.